A selection of T cell receptor beta chains follows, all from one sample in a study of blood T cell repertoires in COVID-19. Here immunoSEQ multiplex PCR was the method, and the copy in TCRdb shows in-frame clones only, minus some. The sample consists of 69,000 or so clones, approximately 84% of them appearing once. Specimen: peripheral blood. These TCRs come from a man over 45 with COVID-19, enrolled during active disease. The CDR3 runs from the conserved cysteine through the conserved F or W. The order of the fields is clone size, J gene, CDR3 length, D gene, V gene, CDR3 protein, CDR3 DNA. The D gene is left open where the match is weak. Size is stated for part of the rows, as once, few or many counts, or as a class when the clone is expanded.

clone_size: NA
j_call: TRBJ2-2
cdr3_length: 16
d_call: TRBD1
v_call: TRBV5-6
cdr3_aa: CASSSPGQGYTGELFF
cdr3_nt: TGTGCCAGCAGCTCCCCGGGACAGGGCTACACCGGGGAGCTGTTTTTT

clone_size: NA
j_call: TRBJ2-1
cdr3_length: 15
d_call: NA
v_call: TRBV13
cdr3_aa: CASSLEAGRGYEQFF
cdr3_nt: TGTGCCAGCAGCTTGGAGGCCGGGCGCGGGTATGAGCAGTTCTTC

clone_size: few
j_call: TRBJ1-1
cdr3_length: 13
d_call: NA
v_call: TRBV7-9
cdr3_aa: CASSLQGNTEAFF
cdr3_nt: TGTGCCAGCAGCTTACAGGGGAACACTGAAGCTTTCTTT

clone_size: NA
j_call: TRBJ2-3
cdr3_length: 15
d_call: NA
v_call: TRBV30
cdr3_aa: CALEWGAASTDTQYF
cdr3_nt: TGTGCCCTAGAGTGGGGAGCTGCTAGCACAGATACGCAGTATTTT

clone_size: few
j_call: TRBJ1-1
cdr3_length: 16
d_call: TRBD1
v_call: TRBV5-5
cdr3_aa: CASSQGTGAANTEAFF
cdr3_nt: TGTGCCAGCAGCCAAGGGACAGGGGCCGCGAACACTGAAGCTTTCTTT

clone_size: NA
j_call: TRBJ1-4
cdr3_length: 14
d_call: TRBD1
v_call: TRBV7-6
cdr3_aa: CASSLGQGEEKLFF
cdr3_nt: TGTGCCAGCAGCTTAGGACAGGGGGAAGAAAAACTGTTTTTT

clone_size: NA
j_call: TRBJ1-2
cdr3_length: 14
d_call: TRBD1
v_call: TRBV3-1/TRBV3-2
cdr3_aa: CASSQGRQGVSYTF
cdr3_nt: TGTGCCAGCAGCCAAGGTAGACAGGGGGTGTCATACACCTTC

clone_size: NA
j_call: TRBJ1-5
cdr3_length: 11
d_call: NA
v_call: TRBV6-4
cdr3_aa: CASSPGQPQHF
cdr3_nt: TGTGCCAGCAGCCCTGGCCAGCCCCAGCATTTT

clone_size: NA
j_call: TRBJ2-3
cdr3_length: 17
d_call: NA
v_call: TRBV15
cdr3_aa: CATSRRAMGPSTDTQYF
cdr3_nt: TGTGCCACCAGCAGAAGGGCAATGGGGCCTAGCACAGATACGCAGTATTTT

clone_size: NA
j_call: TRBJ2-7
cdr3_length: 13
d_call: NA
v_call: TRBV7-9
cdr3_aa: CASSIRGPYEQYF
cdr3_nt: TGTGCCAGCAGCATCCGCGGTCCCTACGAGCAGTACTTC

clone_size: NA
j_call: TRBJ2-7
cdr3_length: 14
d_call: NA
v_call: TRBV9
cdr3_aa: CASSALISGAEQYF
cdr3_nt: TGTGCCAGCAGCGCCTTAATCTCAGGGGCCGAGCAGTACTTC

clone_size: NA
j_call: TRBJ2-2
cdr3_length: 14
d_call: TRBD1
v_call: TRBV6-5
cdr3_aa: CASSPRQGTGELFF
cdr3_nt: TGTGCCAGCAGTCCCCGACAGGGTACCGGGGAGCTGTTTTTT

clone_size: NA
j_call: TRBJ1-2
cdr3_length: 13
d_call: TRBD1
v_call: TRBV30
cdr3_aa: CAWAPGQGIGYTF
cdr3_nt: TGTGCCTGGGCGCCGGGACAGGGTATTGGCTACACCTTC

clone_size: NA
j_call: TRBJ1-1
cdr3_length: 13
d_call: TRBD1
v_call: TRBV6-6
cdr3_aa: CASSTGVNTEAFF
cdr3_nt: TGTGCCAGCAGTACAGGGGTCAACACTGAAGCTTTCTTT

clone_size: NA
j_call: TRBJ2-7
cdr3_length: 13
d_call: NA
v_call: TRBV19
cdr3_aa: CASSMKSSYEQYF
cdr3_nt: TGTGCCAGTAGTATGAAGAGCTCCTACGAGCAGTACTTC

clone_size: NA
j_call: TRBJ2-2
cdr3_length: 19
d_call: NA
v_call: TRBV5-1
cdr3_aa: CASSLGPDSLLRSTGELFF
cdr3_nt: TGCGCCAGCAGCTTGGGGCCGGACAGTTTATTAAGATCTACCGGGGAGCTGTTTTTT

clone_size: few
j_call: TRBJ1-2
cdr3_length: 14
d_call: NA
v_call: TRBV7-9
cdr3_aa: CASSPSAGAYGYTF
cdr3_nt: TGTGCCAGCAGCCCTAGTGCAGGGGCCTATGGCTACACCTTC

clone_size: NA
j_call: TRBJ2-1
cdr3_length: 15
d_call: NA
v_call: TRBV9
cdr3_aa: CASSGPGRDYNEQFF
cdr3_nt: TGTGCCAGCAGCGGCCCGGGAAGGGACTACAATGAGCAGTTCTTC

clone_size: once
j_call: TRBJ1-1
cdr3_length: 13
d_call: NA
v_call: TRBV3-1/TRBV3-2
cdr3_aa: CASRPGSSTEAFF
cdr3_nt: TGTGCCAGCAGACCGGGGAGTAGCACTGAAGCTTTCTTT

clone_size: NA
j_call: TRBJ2-7
cdr3_length: 13
d_call: TRBD2
v_call: TRBV6-5
cdr3_aa: CASRRLAGVEQYF
cdr3_nt: TGTGCCAGCAGGAGGCTAGCGGGGGTTGAGCAGTACTTC

clone_size: NA
j_call: TRBJ1-6
cdr3_length: 15
d_call: NA
v_call: TRBV14
cdr3_aa: CASSYRSSYNSPLHF
cdr3_nt: TGTGCCAGCAGCTACAGGAGCTCCTATAATTCACCCCTCCACTTT

clone_size: NA
j_call: TRBJ2-3
cdr3_length: 16
d_call: TRBD2
v_call: TRBV7-9
cdr3_aa: CASSLSPGGDTDTQYF
cdr3_nt: TGTGCCAGCAGCTTAAGTCCGGGGGGGGACACAGATACGCAGTATTTT

clone_size: NA
j_call: TRBJ1-2
cdr3_length: 13
d_call: NA
v_call: TRBV5-6
cdr3_aa: CASSLAGIGGYTF
cdr3_nt: TGTGCCAGCAGCTTGGCAGGGATTGGGGGCTACACCTTC

clone_size: NA
j_call: TRBJ1-1
cdr3_length: 15
d_call: NA
v_call: TRBV4-3
cdr3_aa: CASSQGRQTQAEAFF
cdr3_nt: TGCGCCAGCAGCCAGGGCCGGCAGACCCAGGCTGAAGCTTTCTTT

clone_size: NA
j_call: TRBJ2-5
cdr3_length: 17
d_call: NA
v_call: TRBV7-6
cdr3_aa: CASSLVTPGLSQETQYF
cdr3_nt: TGTGCCAGCAGCTTAGTCACCCCGGGACTGTCCCAAGAGACCCAGTACTTC

clone_size: NA
j_call: TRBJ2-7
cdr3_length: 16
d_call: TRBD2
v_call: TRBV15
cdr3_aa: CATSSTSGGVANEQYF
cdr3_nt: TGTGCCACCAGCAGTACTAGCGGGGGGGTGGCCAACGAGCAGTACTTC

clone_size: NA
j_call: TRBJ1-1
cdr3_length: 14
d_call: NA
v_call: TRBV18
cdr3_aa: CASSPKTPNTEAFF
cdr3_nt: TGTGCCAGCTCACCCAAGACACCTAACACTGAAGCTTTCTTT

clone_size: NA
j_call: TRBJ1-2
cdr3_length: 12
d_call: NA
v_call: TRBV6-2/TRBV6-3
cdr3_aa: CASSTTAYGYTF
cdr3_nt: TGTGCCAGCAGTACGACAGCCTATGGCTACACCTTC

clone_size: NA
j_call: TRBJ2-7
cdr3_length: 14
d_call: TRBD2
v_call: TRBV19
cdr3_aa: CASGGGGSSYEQYF
cdr3_nt: TGTGCCAGTGGTGGCGGGGGAAGCTCCTACGAGCAGTACTTC

clone_size: many
j_call: TRBJ2-1
cdr3_length: 18
d_call: TRBD2
v_call: TRBV9
cdr3_aa: CASSVAYRTSGGGTEQFF
cdr3_nt: TGTGCCAGCAGCGTAGCCTATCGGACTAGCGGGGGCGGAACTGAGCAGTTCTTC

clone_size: NA
j_call: TRBJ2-3
cdr3_length: 16
d_call: TRBD2
v_call: TRBV2
cdr3_aa: CATESPWTSSTDTQYF
cdr3_nt: TGTGCCACCGAATCCCCATGGACTAGCAGCACAGATACGCAGTATTTT

clone_size: NA
j_call: TRBJ1-2
cdr3_length: 15
d_call: TRBD1
v_call: TRBV30
cdr3_aa: CAWSLITHRGDGYTF
cdr3_nt: TGTGCCTGGAGCCTCATAACCCACAGGGGGGACGGCTACACCTTC

clone_size: NA
j_call: TRBJ1-2
cdr3_length: 15
d_call: TRBD1
v_call: TRBV6-4
cdr3_aa: CASSSGTGGSYGYTF
cdr3_nt: TGTGCCAGCAGTTCCGGGACAGGGGGGAGCTATGGCTACACCTTC

clone_size: NA
j_call: TRBJ2-7
cdr3_length: 15
d_call: TRBD1
v_call: TRBV19
cdr3_aa: CASSSGQGAPYEQYF
cdr3_nt: TGTGCCAGTAGCTCGGGACAGGGGGCCCCTTACGAGCAGTACTTC

clone_size: NA
j_call: TRBJ1-2
cdr3_length: 19
d_call: NA
v_call: TRBV6-2/TRBV6-3
cdr3_aa: CASSTTLGGDLRLDYGYTF
cdr3_nt: TGTGCCAGCAGCACCACCCTAGGCGGGGATTTGCGCCTTGACTATGGCTACACCTTC

clone_size: NA
j_call: TRBJ2-7
cdr3_length: 16
d_call: TRBD2
v_call: TRBV14
cdr3_aa: CASSSMRTSGSYEQYF
cdr3_nt: TGTGCCAGCAGCAGTATGCGGACTAGCGGTTCCTACGAGCAGTACTTC

clone_size: NA
j_call: TRBJ2-3
cdr3_length: 18
d_call: TRBD2
v_call: TRBV10-1
cdr3_aa: CASSPGLAGAGATDTQYF
cdr3_nt: TGCGCCAGCAGCCCGGGACTAGCGGGGGCCGGGGCCACAGATACGCAGTATTTT

clone_size: NA
j_call: TRBJ1-5
cdr3_length: 16
d_call: TRBD1
v_call: TRBV5-6
cdr3_aa: CASSLGAGGTGQPQHF
cdr3_nt: TGTGCCAGCAGCTTGGGGGCAGGGGGTACTGGGCAGCCCCAGCATTTT

clone_size: NA
j_call: TRBJ1-1
cdr3_length: 15
d_call: TRBD1
v_call: TRBV5-1
cdr3_aa: CASSLTGTGSTEAFF
cdr3_nt: TGCGCCAGCAGCTTGACCGGGACAGGGAGCACTGAAGCTTTCTTT

clone_size: NA
j_call: TRBJ2-2
cdr3_length: 16
d_call: NA
v_call: TRBV4-1
cdr3_aa: CASSLQGGLNTGELFF
cdr3_nt: TGCGCCAGCAGTCTTCAGGGGGGCTTGAACACCGGGGAGCTGTTTTTT

clone_size: NA
j_call: TRBJ1-4
cdr3_length: 13
d_call: NA
v_call: TRBV7-9
cdr3_aa: CASSLRGGEKLFF
cdr3_nt: TGTGCCAGCAGCTTGAGAGGGGGAGAAAAACTGTTTTTT

clone_size: NA
j_call: TRBJ2-2
cdr3_length: 14
d_call: NA
v_call: TRBV19
cdr3_aa: CASNGIGGTGELFF
cdr3_nt: TGTGCCAGTAACGGGATTGGCGGAACCGGGGAGCTGTTTTTT

clone_size: NA
j_call: TRBJ2-5
cdr3_length: 14
d_call: TRBD1
v_call: TRBV11-2
cdr3_aa: CASSPRTGEGTQYF
cdr3_nt: TGTGCCAGCAGCCCCCGGACAGGGGAGGGGACCCAGTACTTC

clone_size: NA
j_call: TRBJ2-1
cdr3_length: 12
d_call: NA
v_call: TRBV7-9
cdr3_aa: CASSSTGNEQFF
cdr3_nt: TGTGCCAGCAGCTCGACAGGCAATGAGCAGTTCTTC

clone_size: NA
j_call: TRBJ2-1
cdr3_length: 16
d_call: TRBD2
v_call: TRBV29-1
cdr3_aa: CSAPKPSGGAENEQFF
cdr3_nt: TGCAGCGCCCCGAAGCCTAGCGGGGGGGCTGAGAATGAGCAGTTCTTC

clone_size: NA
j_call: TRBJ1-5
cdr3_length: 12
d_call: NA
v_call: TRBV2
cdr3_aa: CASTGVNQPQHF
cdr3_nt: TGTGCCAGCACCGGGGTCAATCAGCCCCAGCATTTT

clone_size: NA
j_call: TRBJ2-2
cdr3_length: 15
d_call: TRBD1
v_call: TRBV18
cdr3_aa: CASSPGTGQSGELFF
cdr3_nt: TGTGCCAGCTCACCAGGGACAGGGCAATCCGGGGAGCTGTTTTTT

clone_size: few
j_call: TRBJ2-1
cdr3_length: 15
d_call: NA
v_call: TRBV6-5
cdr3_aa: CASSYLRTEYNEQFF
cdr3_nt: TGTGCCAGCAGTTACCTCCGGACAGAATACAATGAGCAGTTCTTC

clone_size: NA
j_call: TRBJ2-5
cdr3_length: 14
d_call: NA
v_call: TRBV4-2
cdr3_aa: CASSQGDGGETQYF
cdr3_nt: TGTGCCAGCAGCCAAGGGGACGGGGGAGAGACCCAGTACTTC

clone_size: NA
j_call: TRBJ1-4
cdr3_length: 11
d_call: NA
v_call: TRBV30
cdr3_aa: CAWSASTDSHF
cdr3_nt: TGTGCCTGGAGCGCCTCGACAGACTCCCACTTT

clone_size: NA
j_call: TRBJ1-1
cdr3_length: 15
d_call: NA
v_call: TRBV3-1/TRBV3-2
cdr3_aa: CASSRVGHGNTEAFF
cdr3_nt: TGTGCCAGCAGCCGAGTGGGACATGGGAACACTGAAGCTTTCTTT

clone_size: NA
j_call: TRBJ2-3
cdr3_length: 14
d_call: NA
v_call: TRBV7-2
cdr3_aa: CASNLGLQQDTQYF
cdr3_nt: TGTGCCAGCAACCTCGGACTACAGCAGGATACGCAGTATTTT